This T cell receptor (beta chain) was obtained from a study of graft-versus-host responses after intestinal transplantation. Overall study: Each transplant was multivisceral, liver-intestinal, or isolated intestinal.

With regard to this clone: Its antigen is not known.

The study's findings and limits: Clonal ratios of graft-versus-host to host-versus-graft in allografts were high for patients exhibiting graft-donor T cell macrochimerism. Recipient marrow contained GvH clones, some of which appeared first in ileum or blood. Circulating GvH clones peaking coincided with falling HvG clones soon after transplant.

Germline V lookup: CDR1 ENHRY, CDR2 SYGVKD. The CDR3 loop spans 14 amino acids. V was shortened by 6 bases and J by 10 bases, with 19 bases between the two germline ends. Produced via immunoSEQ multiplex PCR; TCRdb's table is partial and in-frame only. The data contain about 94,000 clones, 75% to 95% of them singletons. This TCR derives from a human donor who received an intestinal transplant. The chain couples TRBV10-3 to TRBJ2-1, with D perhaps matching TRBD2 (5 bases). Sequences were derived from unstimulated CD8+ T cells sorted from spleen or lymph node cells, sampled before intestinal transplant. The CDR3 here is CAIRDLDGSLEQFF. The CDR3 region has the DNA TGTGCCATCAGGGACTTGGACGGATCCCTGGAGCAGTTCTTC.